The clone carrying this TCR beta chain was observed many times. Its antigen is still unknown. The data derive from a study of spatial heterogeneity in lung cancer. Study details: Detection of beta-chain sequences consistently exceeded that of alpha-chain sequences.

Every individual TCR cDNA molecule carried its own unique molecular identifier, which allowed correction of PCR and sequencing errors. In TCRdb, the 5' RACE reads were re-called with MiXCR into one record per CDR3 protein. The sample holds approximately 39,000 distinct CDR3 sequences, around 5.5% seen once. Time point of the sample: sample taken at primary tumor resection. Unsorted whole RNA samples from tumor, nontumor lung or frozen PBMC were sequenced. There were roughly 78 donors, all of them untreated patients with early-stage non-small cell lung cancer. Whole-study results and caveats: Ubiquitous expanded tumor TCRs were seen in blood more at resection than at follow-up.

Sequencing was performed on PBMCs, taken at surgery. The origin of this receptor is a male donor with early-stage non-small cell lung cancer.

As DNA, the CDR3 is TGTGCCAGCAGTACCCGTGGTGGGGGGGCGCGGACCGGGGAGCTGTTTTTT. This sequence encodes CASSTRGGGARTGELFF. V is TRBV28 and J is TRBJ2-2; D may be TRBD2 (7 bases). Germline CDR1 and CDR2: MDHEN and SYDVKM. Trimming cost V 5 bases and J 5 bases, with 21 bases left between them. CDR3 length: 17 residues.